These 10 T cell receptor beta chains came from one sample sequenced in a study of metastatic and nonmetastatic thyroid tumors. Ahead of thyroid surgery, no patient had received treatment of any kind. TCRdb re-called clones via MiXCR from the PCR reads. This table holds over 20,000 clones, approximately 28% found once. The sample comprised tumor tissue. The origin of the receptors is a male donor with papillary thyroid cancer or a benign thyroid nodule (not recorded which). Some clones in this sample may be carry-over from other donors' samples.

This clone has just a few counts. The chain combines TRBV12-3 or TRBV12-4 with TRBJ1-2; D is undetermined. Trimming removed 3 bases from V and 12 bases from J, with 20 bases in between. The CDR3 spans 14 residues. The CDR3 is CASSFSARGNGHTF. Here the CDR3 DNA reads TGTGCCAGCAGTTTTTCGGCGCGGGGAAATGGACACACCTTC.

The chain links TRBV20-1 to TRBJ1-6; D remains ambiguous. The CDR3 runs 14 residues. Trimming stripped 4 bases from V and 7 bases from J, with 14 bases between. Germline CDR1 reads DFQATT; CDR2 reads SNEGSKA (reference sequence). The DNA of the CDR3 is TGCAGTGCTACCCTTCTTGTGGGAAATTCACCCCTCCACTTT. It yields the protein CSATLLVGNSPLHF.

This clone was picked up a small number of times. The rearrangement links TRBV24-1 to TRBJ2-3; 10 positions agree with TRBD1. V lost 7 bases, J lost 4 bases, and 7 bases stayed unmatched. The CDR3 has 15 residues. CDR1 is KGHDR, CDR2 SFDVKD, per germline. The CDR3 spells CATSEGQGGPDTQYF. The CDR3 DNA follows: TGTGCCACCAGCGAAGGACAGGGGGGCCCAGATACGCAGTATTTT.

Turning to this clone: This may arise from a read error, as a much more abundant clone is one base away. This rearrangement joins TRBV4-1 to TRBJ1-3; D not certain. CDR1 is MGHRA and CDR2 is YSYEKL in the germline V gene. This CDR3 spans 15 amino acids. CDR3: CASSAWKVSVNTIYF. DNA of the CDR3: TGCGCCAGCAGCGCTTGGAAGGTGTCTGTAAACACCATATATTTT.

In this sample, this clone turned up a few times. The rearrangement joins TRBV24-1 to TRBJ2-1; a weak D match, TRBD1 (5 bases). V lost 4 bases and J 7 bases, leaving 16 bases between the germline ends. Looked up from germline, CDR1 is KGHDR and CDR2 is SFDVKD. The CDR3 extends over 15 amino acids. The CDR3 protein is CATSDAPAGRNEQFF. DNA for the CDR3: TGTGCCACCAGTGACGCTCCCGCAGGGCGGAATGAGCAGTTCTTC.

The chain uses TRBV14 and TRBJ2-7; no definite D call. The CDR3 loop spans 13 amino acids. V lost 4 bases to trimming and J lost 3 bases, with 10 bases between them. Germline assignment: CDR1 SGHDN and CDR2 FVKESK. The CDR3 region is CASSRARLYEQYF. CDR3 nucleotides: TGTGCCAGCAGCCGGGCTCGGCTCTACGAGCAGTACTTC.

This sequence joins TRBV4-1 and TRBJ2-3; unclear D gene. Germline V CDR1 and CDR2: MGHRA, YSYEKL. Trimming took 0 bases from V and 6 from J, leaving 4 bases between them. This CDR3 comprises 12 residues. CDR3 DNA sequence: TGCGCCAGCAGCCAAGATGAGGATACGCAGTATTTT. Amino acid sequence: CASSQDEDTQYF.

This clone turned up a few times. The chain recombines TRBV6-2 or TRBV6-3 with TRBJ2-2; D perhaps matches TRBD2 (5 bases). V dropped 7 bases and J dropped 6 bases, with 12 bases sitting between them. Per germline, CDR1 MNHEY and CDR2 SVGEGT. This CDR3 is 13 amino acids long. The CDR3 DNA sequence: TGTGCCAGCACCACCGGGGATGCCGGGGAGCTGTTTTTT. It encodes CASTTGDAGELFF.

By share of the sample, this clone is medium-sized (0.01 to 0.1%). V is TRBV12-3 or TRBV12-4 and J is TRBJ2-1, with TRBD1 matching 8 bases. CDR3 length: 14 residues. The junction had 3 bases not matched to a gene; V was cut back by 5 bases and J by 3 bases. CDR3 nucleotides: TGTGCCAGCAGTCCCGGGACAGGCTACAATGAGCAGTTCTTC. Translated: CASSPGTGYNEQFF.

J is TRBJ2-7 and V is TRBV24-1; TRBD2 agrees at 7 bases. CDR3 length: 15 amino acids. Germline CDR1 is KGHDR and CDR2 is SFDVKD. V shed 3 bases and J 2 bases; nucleotides not matched to a gene: 6. The DNA of the CDR3 is TGTGCCACCAGTGATCGACGAGCGGGAACCTACGAGCAGTACTTC. Translation: CATSDRRAGTYEQYF.